This T cell receptor beta chain was identified in a study of blood T cell repertoires in COVID-19. Turning to the study itself: Sites in the United States, Italy and Spain provided acute and convalescent COVID-19 samples.

Authors' analysis steps: Estimation of nucleated cell counts was performed using reference gene primer amplification. Sequencing was performed with immunoSEQ multiplex PCR; in TCRdb, only in-frame clones are kept and a portion is missing. V and J calls and clone size are given by that table; D and trimming were obtained from the DNA. The data contain 120,000 to 150,000 clones, more than 80% of them singletons. The sample was peripheral blood. This TCR was recovered from a human donor in a cohort sampled during active COVID-19.

CDR3 bases: TGCGCCAGCAGCTTGGCCCTGGCCGGGGGGCGACTTTCGACCGGGGAGCTGTTTTTT. It yields the protein CASSLALAGGRLSTGELFF. The chain employs TRBV5-1 and TRBJ2-2; TRBD2 might be the D (7 bases). Deletions cut 0 bases from V and 5 bases from J, with 23 bases between. Germline loops: CDR1 SGHRS, CDR2 YFSETQ. The CDR3 spans 19 residues.